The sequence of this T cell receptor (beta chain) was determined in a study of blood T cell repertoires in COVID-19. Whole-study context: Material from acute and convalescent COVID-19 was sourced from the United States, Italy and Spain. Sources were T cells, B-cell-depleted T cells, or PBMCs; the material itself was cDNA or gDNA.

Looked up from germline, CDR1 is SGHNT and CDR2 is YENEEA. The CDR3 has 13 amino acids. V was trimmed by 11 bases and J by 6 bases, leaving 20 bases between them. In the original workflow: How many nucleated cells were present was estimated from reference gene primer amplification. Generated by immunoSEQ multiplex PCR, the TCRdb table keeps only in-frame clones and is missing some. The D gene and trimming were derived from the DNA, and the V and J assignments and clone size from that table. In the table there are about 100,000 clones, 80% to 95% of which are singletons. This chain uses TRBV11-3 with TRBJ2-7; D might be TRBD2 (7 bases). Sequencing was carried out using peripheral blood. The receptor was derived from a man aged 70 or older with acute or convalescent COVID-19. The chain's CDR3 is CAVGGELVGEQYF. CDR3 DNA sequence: TGTGCCGTAGGGGGGGAGCTCGTCGGCGAGCAGTACTTC.